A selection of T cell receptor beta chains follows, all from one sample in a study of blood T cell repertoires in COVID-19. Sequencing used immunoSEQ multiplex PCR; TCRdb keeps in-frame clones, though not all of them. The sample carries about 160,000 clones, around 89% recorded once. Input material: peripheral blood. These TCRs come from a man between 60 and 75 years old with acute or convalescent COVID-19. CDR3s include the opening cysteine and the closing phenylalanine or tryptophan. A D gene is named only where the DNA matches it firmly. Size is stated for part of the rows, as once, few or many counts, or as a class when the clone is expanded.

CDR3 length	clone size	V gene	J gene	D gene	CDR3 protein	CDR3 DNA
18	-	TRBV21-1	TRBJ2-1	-	CASSKSRFGRQPLDEQFF	TGTGCCAGCAGCAAATCCCGCTTCGGAAGACAGCCCTTGGATGAGCAGTTCTTC
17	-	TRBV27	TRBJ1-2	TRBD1	CASSSVGQVRRGYGYTF	TGTGCCAGCAGTTCAGTCGGACAGGTTCGACGGGGCTATGGCTACACCTTC
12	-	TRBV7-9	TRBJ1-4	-	CASSLYNEKLFF	TGTGCCAGCAGCTTATATAATGAAAAACTGTTTTTT
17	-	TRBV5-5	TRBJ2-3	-	CASSLVETELRTDTQYF	TGTGCCAGCAGCTTGGTAGAGACGGAGCTACGCACAGATACGCAGTATTTT
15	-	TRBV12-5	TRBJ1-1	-	CASGGGRGMSTEAFF	TGTGCTAGTGGCGGAGGCAGGGGTATGAGCACTGAAGCTTTCTTT
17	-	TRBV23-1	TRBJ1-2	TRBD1	CASSQTGHGDRDYGYTF	TGCGCCAGCAGTCAAACCGGGCACGGGGACAGGGACTATGGCTACACCTTC
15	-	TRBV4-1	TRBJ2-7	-	CASSPRTVSSYEQYF	TGCGCCAGCAGCCCCAGGACAGTCTCCTCCTACGAGCAGTACTTC
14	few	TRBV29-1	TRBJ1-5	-	CSVVVSGVGQPQHF	TGCAGCGTTGTTGTTTCAGGGGTAGGCCAGCCCCAGCATTTT
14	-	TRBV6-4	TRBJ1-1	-	CASSDPPRNTEAFF	TGTGCCAGCAGTGACCCCCCGAGGAACACTGAAGCTTTCTTT
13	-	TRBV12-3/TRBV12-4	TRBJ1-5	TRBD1	CASNDRGDQPQHF	TGTGCCAGCAACGACAGGGGCGATCAGCCCCAGCATTTT
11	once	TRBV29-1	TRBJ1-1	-	CSVEVLAIAFF	TGCAGCGTTGAAGTCCTAGCAATAGCTTTCTTT
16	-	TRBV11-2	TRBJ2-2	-	CASSSSLLSANGELFF	TGTGCCAGCAGCTCTAGTCTCCTTTCGGCAAACGGGGAGCTGTTTTTT
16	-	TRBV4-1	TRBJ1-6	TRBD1	CASSQPLQGANSPLHF	TGCGCCAGCAGCCAGCCTCTTCAGGGGGCTAATTCACCCCTCCACTTT
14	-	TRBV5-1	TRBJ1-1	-	CASSSRGLNTEAFF	TGCGCCAGCAGCTCACGGGGGTTGAACACTGAAGCTTTCTTT
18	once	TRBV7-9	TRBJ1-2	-	CASTRGAAGSLINYGYTF	TGTGCCAGCACCCGGGGGGCGGCAGGGAGCTTAATAAACTATGGCTACACCTTC
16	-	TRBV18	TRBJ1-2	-	CASSPTPSTENYGYTF	TGTGCCAGCTCACCCACCCCCTCGACAGAGAACTATGGCTACACCTTC
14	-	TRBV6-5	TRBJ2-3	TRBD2	CASSPSGNPDTQYF	TGTGCCAGCAGCCCAAGCGGGAACCCAGATACGCAGTATTTT
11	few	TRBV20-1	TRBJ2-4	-	CSARSGNIQYF	TGCAGTGCTAGGAGCGGGAACATTCAGTACTTC
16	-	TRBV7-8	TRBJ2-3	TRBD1	CASSDPDRDAGYTQYF	TGTGCCAGCAGCGACCCGGACAGGGACGCAGGATATACGCAGTATTTT
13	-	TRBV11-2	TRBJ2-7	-	CASSLTDRYEQYF	TGTGCCAGCAGCTTAACGGACAGATACGAGCAGTACTTC
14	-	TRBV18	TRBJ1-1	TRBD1	CASSAQGARSEAFF	TGTGCCAGCTCAGCACAGGGGGCCAGGAGTGAAGCTTTCTTT
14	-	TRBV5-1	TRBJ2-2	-	CASSSDGQSGELFF	TGCGCCAGCAGCTCCGACGGACAGTCCGGGGAGCTGTTTTTT
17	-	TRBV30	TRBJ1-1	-	CAWSVSFRRLVNTEAFF	TGTGCCTGGAGTGTATCCTTTCGTAGGCTAGTGAACACTGAAGCTTTCTTT
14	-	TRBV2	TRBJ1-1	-	CASSEWRMNTEAFF	TGTGCCAGCAGTGAATGGCGGATGAACACTGAAGCTTTCTTT